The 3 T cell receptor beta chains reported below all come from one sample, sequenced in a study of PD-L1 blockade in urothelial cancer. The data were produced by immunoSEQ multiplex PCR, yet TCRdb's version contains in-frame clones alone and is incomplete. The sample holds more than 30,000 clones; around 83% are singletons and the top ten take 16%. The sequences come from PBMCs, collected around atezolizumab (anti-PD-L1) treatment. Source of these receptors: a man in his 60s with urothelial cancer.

CDR3: CASTLQGSNTGELFF. The CDR3 bases are TGTGCCAGTACCTTACAGGGGTCGAACACCGGGGAGCTGTTTTTT. This rearrangement joins TRBV19 to TRBJ2-2, with 7 bases fitting TRBD1. The CDR3 sequence is 15 residues long. CDR1 is LNHDA, CDR2 SQIVND, per germline (reference sequence). Germline trimming cut 7 bases from V and 0 bases from J; bases unmatched to any gene: 5.

Written as DNA, the CDR3 is TGTGCCAGCAGTTTAATGGAGGGGGCGAATCGTGGCTACACCTTC. This sequence encodes CASSLMEGANRGYTF. The genes are TRBV28 and TRBJ1-2; the match to TRBD1 covers 7 bases. Germline V lookup: CDR1 MDHEN, CDR2 SYDVKM. V trimming: 2 bases; J trimming: 7 bases; junction bases outside the gene matches: 10. The CDR3 has 15 amino acids.

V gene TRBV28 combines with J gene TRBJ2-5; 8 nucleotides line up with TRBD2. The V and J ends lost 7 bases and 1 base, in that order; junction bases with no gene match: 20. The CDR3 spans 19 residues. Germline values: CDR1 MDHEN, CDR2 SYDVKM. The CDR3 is CASNIVRGGFVGSQETQYF. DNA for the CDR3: TGTGCCAGCAATATCGTACGGGGGGGATTTGTAGGGAGCCAAGAGACCCAGTACTTC.